The sequence of this T cell receptor beta chain was determined in a study of cytomegalovirus exposure and HLA in healthy donors. Vbeta (60) and Jbeta (13) primers were used in the PCR. Produced via immunoSEQ multiplex PCR; TCRdb's table is partial and in-frame only. The table shows over 150,000 clones, with about 80% occurring only once. On this clone: Its antigen is still unknown.

Trimming cost V 0 bases and J 7 bases; bases outside gene matches: 8. The CDR3 runs to 17 residues. Germline loops: CDR1 ENHRY, CDR2 SYGVKD. Study-level findings and limits: From TCR beta sequences, most subjects' HLA-A and HLA-B alleles were reportedly predicted accurately. Researchers reported in a later analysis that a missense DCLRE1C variant was tied to TCR beta V- and J-gene trimming.

Sequences were obtained from PBMCs. This TCR was recovered from a girl aged 5-17 years in good health and CMV-seropositive. The chain employs TRBV10-3 and TRBJ2-1; TRBD2 agrees at 11 bases. DNA for the CDR3: TGTGCCATCAGTGAGTCGGTAGCGGGGGGGCCAGGGAATGAGCAGTTCTTC. Translated: CAISESVAGGPGNEQFF.